The following is a T cell receptor beta chain sequence with its context. Its antigen is unidentified. J gave up 9 bases and V 6 bases, and 13 bases lay outside the gene matches. The CDR3 is made up of 16 amino acids. Germline loops: CDR1 SNHLY, CDR2 FYNNEI. The data were taken from a study of T cell clones after liver transplantation. Study conclusions and caveats: In 5 of 8 subjects, circulating graft-donor-reactive CD4 TCRbeta sequences fell significantly after transplant.

Sequencing used immunoSEQ multiplex PCR; TCRdb keeps in-frame clones, though not all of them. The table has about 25,000 clones, approximately 71% seen once. The chain couples TRBV2 to TRBJ1-6, with TRBD1 identical over 8 bases. This clonotype was sampled from a human donor who received a liver transplant. This specimen was CD4+ T cells from blood, taken before liver transplant. For the CDR3, the DNA is TGTGCCAGCAGCCTTTCCAGGGGGCAGGGGAGTTCACCCCTCCACTTT. This codes for CASSLSRGQGSSPLHF. Filled out from reference TRBV2 and TRBJ1-6, the complete variable domain reads EPEVTQTPSHQVTQMGQEVILRCVPISNHLYFYWYRQILGQKVEFLVSFYNNEISEKSEIFDDQFSVERPDGSNFTLKIRSTKLEDSAMYFCASSLSRGQGSSPLHFGNGTRLTVT.